These T cell receptor beta chains were read from a single sample in a study of control samples from healthy donors and cancer patients. Some clones are missing from TCRdb's copy, which holds only in-frame ones; the method was immunoSEQ multiplex PCR. The repertoire consists of around 230,000 clones, with just under 95% occurring once and the leading ten covering approximately 1.5%. The sample was blood. The receptors were gathered from a man in his forties or fifties in good health. The CDR3 runs from the conserved cysteine through the conserved F or W. The D gene is left open where the match is weak. The size entry is marked missing in some rows and otherwise reads once, few, many or a size class.

>TRBV24-1|TRBJ2-1|NA|NA
TGTGCCACCAGCCGGGGCAATGAGCAGTTCTTC
CATSRGNEQFF
>TRBV5-1|TRBJ2-2|TRBD1|NA
TGCGCCAGCAGCGGGACAGTGAACACCGGGGAGCTGTTTTTT
CASSGTVNTGELFF
>TRBV5-6|TRBJ2-1|NA|NA
TGTGCCAGCAGCTTGAGGTCTTTACTATGGACTTACAATGAGCAGTTCTTC
CASSLRSLLWTYNEQFF
>TRBV6-2/TRBV6-3|TRBJ1-2|NA|once
TGTGCCAGCAGTTACCCCACCCAGGGGTATGGCTACACCTTC
CASSYPTQGYGYTF
>TRBV28|TRBJ2-1|NA|NA
TGTGCCAGCGCCGGTATGGTTGAGCAGTTCTTC
CASAGMVEQFF
>TRBV10-3|TRBJ1-2|NA|NA
TGTGCCATCAGTGAGTCTCGCGGTCCTCGAGGGTTTTATGGCTACACCTTC
CAISESRGPRGFYGYTF
>TRBV5-4|TRBJ1-2|TRBD1|NA
TGTGCCAGCAGCCCAGGGACAGGGTACAGCTATGGCTACACCTTC
CASSPGTGYSYGYTF
>TRBV6-5|TRBJ1-5|NA|NA
TGTGCCAGCAAGACAGGAATCGCGGTCAGCCCCCAGCATTTT
CASKTGIAVSPQHF
>TRBV5-5|TRBJ2-7|NA|NA
TGTGCCAGCAGCCGAAATTCCGGGTTCCCCTACGAGCAGTACTTC
CASSRNSGFPYEQYF
>TRBV5-1|TRBJ1-2|NA|NA
TGCGCCAGCAGCTTGGACAACGACTATGGCTACACCTTC
CASSLDNDYGYTF
>TRBV7-3|TRBJ1-1|NA|once
TGTGCCAGCAGCTTCGGAGGGGACACTGAAGCTTTCTTT
CASSFGGDTEAFF
>TRBV5-4|TRBJ2-2|TRBD2|NA
TGTGCCAGCAGCACCTCCGGGACTAGGTCCACCGGGGAGCTGTTTTTT
CASSTSGTRSTGELFF
>TRBV5-6|TRBJ1-2|NA|NA
TGTGCCAGCAGCTTAGGACAGTCTTACTATGGCTACACCTTC
CASSLGQSYYGYTF
>TRBV16|TRBJ1-6|NA|NA
TGTGCCAGCAGCCAATCTTGGGGAAATTCACCCCTCCACTTT
CASSQSWGNSPLHF
>TRBV6-5|TRBJ1-3|NA|NA
TGTGCCAGCAGTTACTCAGTCTCTGGAAACACCATATATTTT
CASSYSVSGNTIYF
>TRBV7-5|TRBJ2-5|NA|NA
TGTGTCAGAAGCTTGGGTCCTCAGGGGATGGAGACCCAGTACTTC
CVRSLGPQGMETQYF
>TRBV7-2|TRBJ1-1|NA|NA
TGTGCCAGCAGTCTAGGAGGGGGTGGGTCTGAAGCTTTCTTT
CASSLGGGGSEAFF
>TRBV7-9|TRBJ1-2|NA|NA
TGTGCCAGCAGCTTAGAACAGGGTCCCTATGGCTACACCTTC
CASSLEQGPYGYTF
>TRBV2|TRBJ1-3|NA|NA
TGTGCCAGCAGTGAAGATTGGAGAGGCTCTGGAAACACCATATATTTT
CASSEDWRGSGNTIYF
>TRBV2|TRBJ1-5|NA|NA
TGTGCCACCGGGGACTCCCACCTTTCGAATCAGCCCCAGCATTTT
CATGDSHLSNQPQHF
>TRBV19|TRBJ1-5|NA|NA
TGTGCCAGTAGTATTTTGGTAATGGCCCACAATCAGCCCCAGCATTTT
CASSILVMAHNQPQHF
>TRBV30|TRBJ1-5|NA|NA
TGTGCCTGGAGCAGGGGAGCAAGTGGTCAGCCCCAGCATTTT
CAWSRGASGQPQHF
>TRBV15|TRBJ2-7|TRBD1|NA
TGTGCCACCAGCAGAGATGAACAGGGGGCGGGAGAGCAGTACTTC
CATSRDEQGAGEQYF
>TRBV25-1|TRBJ1-2|TRBD1|NA
TGTGCCAGCAGTGATCCCGACAGGGGGCTACGTGGCTACACCTTC
CASSDPDRGLRGYTF
>TRBV3-1/TRBV3-2|TRBJ1-6|TRBD1|few
TGTGCCAGCAGCCCCACAGGGGATTGGGGTTCACCCCTCCACTTT
CASSPTGDWGSPLHF
>TRBV7-9|TRBJ1-4|NA|NA
TGTGCCAGCAGCGGCATCAGGGGTGCAACTAATGAAAAACTGTTTTTT
CASSGIRGATNEKLFF
>TRBV5-1|TRBJ1-2|NA|once
TGCGCCAGCAGCTCCACGGGAGGCCCCTATGGCTACACCTTC
CASSSTGGPYGYTF
>TRBV5-6|TRBJ1-1|NA|NA
TGTGCCAGCAGCGTTGGTTGGGGCGGCACTGAAGCTTTCTTT
CASSVGWGGTEAFF
>TRBV9|TRBJ1-5|TRBD1|NA
TGTGCCAGCAAGTTACTCGGGACAGCTGAGCTCAATCAGCCCCAGCATTTT
CASKLLGTAELNQPQHF
>TRBV30|TRBJ2-2|NA|NA
TGTGCCTGGGGGGGACCTGATTTTACGGCCGGGGAGCTGTTTTTT
CAWGGPDFTAGELFF
>TRBV10-3|TRBJ2-5|NA|once
TGTGCCATCAGTGAAAGGGGCAGCCAAGAGACCCAGTACTTC
CAISERGSQETQYF
>TRBV6-1|TRBJ1-2|NA|NA
TGTGCCAGCAGTGAACGCCCGGGGTACGACTACACCTTC
CASSERPGYDYTF
>TRBV5-1|TRBJ2-5|TRBD2|NA
TGCGCCAGCAGCTGGGGACTAGCGTCGTACCAAGAGACCCAGTACTTC
CASSWGLASYQETQYF
>TRBV18|TRBJ2-1|NA|once
TGTGCCAGCTCACCGATAGGGCAAGACAATGAGCAGTTCTTC
CASSPIGQDNEQFF
>TRBV6-5|TRBJ1-2|TRBD1|NA
TGTGCCAGTCGGACAGGGGGCTATGGCTACACCTTC
CASRTGGYGYTF